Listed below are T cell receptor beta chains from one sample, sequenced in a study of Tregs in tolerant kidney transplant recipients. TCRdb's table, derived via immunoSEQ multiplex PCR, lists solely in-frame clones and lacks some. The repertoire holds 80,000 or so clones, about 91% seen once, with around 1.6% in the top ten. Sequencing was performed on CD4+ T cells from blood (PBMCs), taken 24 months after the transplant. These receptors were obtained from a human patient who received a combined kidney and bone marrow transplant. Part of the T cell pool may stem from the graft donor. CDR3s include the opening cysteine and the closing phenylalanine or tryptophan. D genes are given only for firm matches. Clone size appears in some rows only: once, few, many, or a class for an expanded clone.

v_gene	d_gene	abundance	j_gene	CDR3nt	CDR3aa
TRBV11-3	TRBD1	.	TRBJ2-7	TGTGCCAGCAGCTGGATTTCCGGGACAGCTTCCTACGAGCAGTACTTC	CASSWISGTASYEQYF
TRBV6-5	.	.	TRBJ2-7	TGTGCCAGCTCCCGGGGGTACTACGAGCAGTACTTC	CASSRGYYEQYF
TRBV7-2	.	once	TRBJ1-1	TGTGCCAGCTGCGGTAATCCTTACACTGAAGCTTTCTTT	CASCGNPYTEAFF
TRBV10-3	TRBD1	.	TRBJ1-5	TGTGCCATCAGTGAGGGACAGGGGGGCAATCAGCCCCAGCATTTT	CAISEGQGGNQPQHF
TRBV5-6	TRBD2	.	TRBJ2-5	TGTGCCAGCAGCTTTGATAGCGGGGGGGCTGGAGAGACCCAGTACTTC	CASSFDSGGAGETQYF
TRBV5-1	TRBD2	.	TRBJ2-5	TGCGCCAGCAGCCGAGGGGAGGGGAAAGAGACCCAGTACTTC	CASSRGEGKETQYF
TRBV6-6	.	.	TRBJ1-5	TGTGCCAGCAGATGGACAGAGTTCAGCAATCAGCCCCAGCATTTT	CASRWTEFSNQPQHF
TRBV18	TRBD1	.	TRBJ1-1	TGTGCCAGCTCACCCGGACAGGCGGGGAGAAACACTGAAGCTTTCTTT	CASSPGQAGRNTEAFF
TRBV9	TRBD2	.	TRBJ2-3	TGTGCCAGCAGCGTAGGTCCTAGCGGGGGGGCGGGGACAGATACGCAGTATTTT	CASSVGPSGGAGTDTQYF
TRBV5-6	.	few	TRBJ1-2	TGTGCCAGCAGCCTTTGGGACACTTTCTATGGCTACACCTTC	CASSLWDTFYGYTF
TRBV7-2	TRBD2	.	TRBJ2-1	TGTGCCAGCAGCTTATCCATACTAGCGGGCTCCTACAATGAGCAGTTCTTC	CASSLSILAGSYNEQFF
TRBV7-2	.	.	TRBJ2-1	TGTGCCAGCAGCTTAGCGGGGCAGGGCAGCTCCTACAATGAGCAGTTCTTC	CASSLAGQGSSYNEQFF
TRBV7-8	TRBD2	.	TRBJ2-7	TGTGCCAGCAGCTCGCTAACTAGCGGGGATTACGAGCAGTACTTC	CASSSLTSGDYEQYF
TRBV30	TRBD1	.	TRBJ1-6	TGTGCCTGGAGCCCAGGGGCTCAGGGGGCTTTTAATTCACCCCTCCACTTT	CAWSPGAQGAFNSPLHF
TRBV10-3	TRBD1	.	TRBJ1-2	TGTGCCATCAGTGACGGGACAGGGGGCGCGGGCTATGGCTACACCTTC	CAISDGTGGAGYGYTF
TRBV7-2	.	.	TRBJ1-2	TGTGCCAGCAGCCTAGCTGGGAGCGGCAGCTACACCTTC	CASSLAGSGSYTF
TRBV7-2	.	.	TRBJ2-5	TGTGCCAGCAGCTTAGTGGGTTGGGCCCAAGAGACCCAGTACTTC	CASSLVGWAQETQYF
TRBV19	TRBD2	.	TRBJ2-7	TGTGCCAGTAGTCCATGGACTAGCAGATCCTACGAGCAGTACTTC	CASSPWTSRSYEQYF
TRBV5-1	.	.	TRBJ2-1	TGCGCCAGCAGCACCGGGGTGAGCTCCTACAATGAGCAGTTCTTC	CASSTGVSSYNEQFF
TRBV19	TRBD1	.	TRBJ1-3	TGTGCCAGTAGTATGGACAGGGGAACTGGAAACACCATATATTTT	CASSMDRGTGNTIYF